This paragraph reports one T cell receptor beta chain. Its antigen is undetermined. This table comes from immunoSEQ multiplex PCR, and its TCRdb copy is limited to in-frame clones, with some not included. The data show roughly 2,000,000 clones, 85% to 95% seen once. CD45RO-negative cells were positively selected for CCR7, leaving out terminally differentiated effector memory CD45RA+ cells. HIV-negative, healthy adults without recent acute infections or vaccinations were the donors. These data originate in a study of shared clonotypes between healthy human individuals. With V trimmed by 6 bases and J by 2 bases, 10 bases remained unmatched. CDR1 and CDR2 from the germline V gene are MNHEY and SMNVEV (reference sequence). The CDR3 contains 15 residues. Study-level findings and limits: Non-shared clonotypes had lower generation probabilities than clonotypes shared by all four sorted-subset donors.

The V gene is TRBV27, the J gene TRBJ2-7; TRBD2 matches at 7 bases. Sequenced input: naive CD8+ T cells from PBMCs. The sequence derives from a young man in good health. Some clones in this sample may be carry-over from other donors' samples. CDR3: CASRPTTGGTYEQYF. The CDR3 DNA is TGTGCCAGCAGACCGACGACGGGGGGAACCTACGAGCAGTACTTC.